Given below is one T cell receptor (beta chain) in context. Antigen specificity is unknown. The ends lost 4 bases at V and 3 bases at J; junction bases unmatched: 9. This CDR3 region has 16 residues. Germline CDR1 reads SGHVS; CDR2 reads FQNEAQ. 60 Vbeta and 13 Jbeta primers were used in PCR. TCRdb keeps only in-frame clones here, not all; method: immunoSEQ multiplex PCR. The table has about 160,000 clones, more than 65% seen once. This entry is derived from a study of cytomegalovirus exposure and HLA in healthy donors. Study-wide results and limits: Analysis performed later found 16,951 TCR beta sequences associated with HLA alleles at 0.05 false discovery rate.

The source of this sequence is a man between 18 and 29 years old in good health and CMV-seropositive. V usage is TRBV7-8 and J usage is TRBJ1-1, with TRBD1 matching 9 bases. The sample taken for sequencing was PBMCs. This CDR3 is CASSSPGTGRDTEAFF. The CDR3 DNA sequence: TGTGCCAGCAGCTCCCCTGGGACAGGGCGGGACACTGAAGCTTTCTTT.